This T cell receptor beta chain is from a study of blood T cell repertoires in COVID-19. About the research overall: The study drew acute and convalescent COVID-19 samples from the United States, Italy and Spain. In each case, the material was cDNA or gDNA derived from T cells, B-cell-depleted T cells, or PBMCs.

Libraries were prepared by immunoSEQ multiplex PCR; TCRdb keeps only in-frame clonotypes and omits some of them. The sample holds about 70,000 clones; around nine tenths are singletons and the top ten take around 14%. This CDR3 comprises 14 residues. Germline CDR1 and CDR2: MNHNS and SASEGT. With 3 bases clipped from V and 2 bases from J, the junction kept 4 bases outside the gene matches. This TCR came from an older woman with acute or convalescent COVID-19. The chain has TRBV6-1 and TRBJ2-7, with 7 bases that match TRBD2. Sequenced input: peripheral blood. CDR3 DNA sequence: TGTGCCAGCAGTGATCAGGCGGGGGCCTACGAGCAGTACTTC. The encoded protein is CASSDQAGAYEQYF.